The 2 T cell receptor beta chains in this list originate from one sample, sequenced in a study of blood T cells in healthy people across ages. A second roughly 6 to 12 cycle PCR used barcoded and J-beta primers. One entry per CDR3 protein results from TCRdb running MiXCR on the 5' RACE reads. The table records hundreds of thousands of distinct CDR3 sequences, approximately 44% of them present only once. What was sequenced was blood. These TCRs come from a man between 60 and 75 years old in good health.

This clonotype was counted a few times. V usage is TRBV18 and J usage is TRBJ2-5, with TRBD1 identical over 7 bases. CDR1 and CDR2 (germline): KGHSH, LQKENI. The CDR3 contains 15 residues. V gave up 4 bases and J gave up 2 bases; unmatched junction bases: 7. The CDR3 DNA reads as TGTGCCAGCTCACAAAGAAGACAGGGACAAGAGACCCAGTACTTC. Protein: CASSQRRQGQETQYF.

The V gene is TRBV4-1, the J gene TRBJ2-5; TRBD2 might be the D (6 bases). The CDR3 covers 15 residues. Germline CDR1 MGHRA, CDR2 YSYEKL. V was cut by 3 bases and J by 5 bases, with 16 bases left in between. CDR3 loop: CASSHVASEWETQYF. For the CDR3, the DNA is TGCGCCAGCAGCCACGTTGCTAGCGAGTGGGAGACCCAGTACTTC.